This T cell receptor beta chain was retrieved from a study of OX40 agonist ivuxolimab in advanced cancers. Overall study context: Those treated in dose escalation had hepatocellular carcinoma, melanoma, renal cell cancer or head and neck cancer.

V lost 0 bases and J lost 5; bases outside the gene matches: 7. The CDR3 totals 16 residues. Germline V gene sequence: CDR1 MGHRA, CDR2 YSYEKL. Autoimmune disease history or systemic immunosuppression meant exclusion. On cycle 4 day 1 and cycle 7 day 1, as well as at baseline, blood was sampled. TCRdb's table, derived via immunoSEQ multiplex PCR, lists solely in-frame clones and lacks some. The table lists 8,500 to 10,000 clones, around 71% of them singletons. The chain carries TRBV4-1 and TRBJ2-5; 9 bases map to TRBD1. Material: CD4+ or CD8+ T cells sorted from blood, obtained in a trial of the OX40 agonist ivuxolimab. This TCR was recovered from an adult with an advanced solid tumor such as melanoma, head and neck, liver or kidney cancer. This CDR3 is CASSQEGTGFRETQYF. Written as DNA, the CDR3 is TGCGCCAGCAGCCAAGAGGGGACAGGGTTCCGTGAGACCCAGTACTTC.